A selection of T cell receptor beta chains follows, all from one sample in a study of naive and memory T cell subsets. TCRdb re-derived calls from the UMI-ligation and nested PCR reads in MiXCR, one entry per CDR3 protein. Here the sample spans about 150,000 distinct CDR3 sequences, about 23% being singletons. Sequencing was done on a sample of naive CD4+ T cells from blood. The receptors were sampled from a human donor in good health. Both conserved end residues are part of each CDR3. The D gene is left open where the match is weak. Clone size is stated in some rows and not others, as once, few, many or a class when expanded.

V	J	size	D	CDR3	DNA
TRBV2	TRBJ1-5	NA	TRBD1	CASSPDRDQPQHF	TGTGCCAGCAGTCCGGACAGGGACCAGCCCCAGCATTTT
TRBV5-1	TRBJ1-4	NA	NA	CASSLGGQLEKLFF	TGCGCCAGCAGCTTGGGGGGCCAACTAGAAAAACTGTTTTTT
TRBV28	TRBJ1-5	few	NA	CASSREAHSNQPQHF	TGTGCCAGCAGCCGAGAAGCCCATAGCAATCAGCCCCAGCATTTT
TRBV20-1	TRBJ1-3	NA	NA	CSALRGTSGNTIYF	TGCAGTGCTCTACGAGGGACATCTGGAAACACCATATATTTT
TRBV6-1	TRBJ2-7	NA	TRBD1	CASSTGDFEQYF	TGTGCCAGCAGCACAGGGGATTTCGAGCAGTACTTC
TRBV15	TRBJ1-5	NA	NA	CATSRTGGSNQPQHF	TGTGCCACCAGCAGGACAGGAGGGAGCAATCAGCCCCAGCATTTT
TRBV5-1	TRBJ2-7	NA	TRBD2	CASSVAGERGEQYF	TGCGCCAGCAGCGTAGCGGGGGAACGCGGCGAGCAGTACTTC
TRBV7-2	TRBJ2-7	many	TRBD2	CASSPRTRPSEQYF	TGTGCCAGCAGCCCTAGGACTAGACCAAGTGAGCAGTACTTC
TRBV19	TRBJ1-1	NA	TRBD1	CASRTGGAVGEAFF	TGTGCCAGCAGAACAGGGGGCGCGGTGGGTGAAGCTTTCTTT
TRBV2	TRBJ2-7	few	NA	CASSEPGPRTSYEQYF	TGTGCCAGCAGTGAACCTGGACCGCGTACCTCCTACGAGCAGTACTTC
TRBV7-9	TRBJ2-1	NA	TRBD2	CASSLGSGPNNEQFF	TGTGCCAGCAGCTTAGGTAGCGGGCCTAACAATGAGCAGTTCTTC
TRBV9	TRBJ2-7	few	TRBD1	CASSVATGVAYEQYF	TGTGCCAGCAGCGTAGCGACAGGGGTAGCCTACGAGCAGTACTTC
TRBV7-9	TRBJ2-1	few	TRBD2	CASRNIAGGANEQFF	TGTGCCAGCAGAAATATAGCGGGAGGAGCCAATGAGCAGTTCTTC
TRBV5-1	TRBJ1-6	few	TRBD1	CASSSTTTGGVGNSPLHF	TGCGCCAGCAGCTCCACTACTACAGGGGGCGTCGGGAATTCACCCCTCCACTTT
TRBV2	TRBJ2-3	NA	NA	CASSVRLAADTQYF	TGTGCCAGCAGTGTGCGGCTAGCCGCAGATACGCAGTATTTT
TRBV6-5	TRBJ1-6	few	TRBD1	CASRLDRRRDSPLHF	TGTGCCAGCAGACTGGACAGGAGAAGGGATTCACCCCTCCACTTT
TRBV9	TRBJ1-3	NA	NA	CASSETGHSGNTIYF	TGTGCCAGCAGCGAAACAGGACACTCTGGAAACACCATATATTTT
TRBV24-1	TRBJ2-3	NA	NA	CATSDWDKSTDTQYF	TGTGCCACCAGTGACTGGGACAAAAGCACAGATACGCAGTATTTT
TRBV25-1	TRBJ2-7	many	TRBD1	CASSGDSYEQYF	TGTGCCAGCAGTGGGGACAGTTACGAGCAGTACTTC
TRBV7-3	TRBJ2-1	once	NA	CASSSKAGTGNNEQFF	TGTGCCAGCAGCTCAAAAGCCGGGACGGGTAACAATGAGCAGTTCTTC
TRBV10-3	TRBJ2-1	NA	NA	CAIMGVQGYNEQFF	TGTGCCATCATGGGGGTTCAGGGCTACAATGAGCAGTTCTTC
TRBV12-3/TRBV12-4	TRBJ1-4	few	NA	CASSLYEVGEKLFF	TGTGCCAGCAGTTTATACGAGGTCGGTGAAAAACTGTTTTTT
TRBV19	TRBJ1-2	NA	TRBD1	CASRPGQYRFNYGYTF	TGTGCCAGTAGACCGGGACAGTACCGATTCAACTATGGCTACACCTTC
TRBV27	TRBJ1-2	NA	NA	CASSLLSGGYGYTF	TGTGCCAGCAGTTTATTATCAGGAGGCTATGGCTACACCTTC
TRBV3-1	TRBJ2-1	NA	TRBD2	CASSPGLGGDEQFF	TGTGCCAGCAGCCCGGGACTAGGAGGGGATGAGCAGTTCTTC
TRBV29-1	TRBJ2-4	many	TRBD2	CSVEWQSRTSGNLAKNIQYF	TGCAGCGTTGAATGGCAGTCGAGGACTAGCGGAAATCTAGCCAAAAACATTCAGTACTTC
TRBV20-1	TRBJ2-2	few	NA	CSTYTRSGELFF	TGCAGCACATATACTAGATCCGGGGAGCTGTTTTTT
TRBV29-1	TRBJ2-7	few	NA	CSVSKWDEQYF	TGCAGCGTTTCCAAGTGGGACGAGCAGTACTTC
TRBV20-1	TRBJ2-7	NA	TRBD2	CSARGGLAGGEQYF	TGCAGTGCTAGAGGGGGACTAGCGGGAGGCGAGCAGTACTTC
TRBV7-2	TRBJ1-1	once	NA	CASSLRAQRNTEAFF	TGTGCCAGCAGCTTACGGGCTCAGCGTAACACTGAAGCTTTCTTT
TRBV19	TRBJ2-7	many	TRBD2	CASSISGIPYEQYF	TGTGCCAGTAGTATTAGCGGGATACCCTACGAGCAGTACTTC
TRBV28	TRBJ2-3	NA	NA	CASSLVGRRDTQYF	TGTGCCAGCAGTTTGGTCGGGAGACGTGATACGCAGTATTTT
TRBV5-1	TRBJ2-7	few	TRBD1	CASSLGQGNEQYF	TGCGCCAGCAGCTTGGGACAGGGTAACGAGCAGTACTTC
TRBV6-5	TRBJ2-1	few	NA	CASSYRTVSSYNEQFF	TGTGCCAGCAGTTACCGAACGGTGAGCTCCTACAATGAGCAGTTCTTC
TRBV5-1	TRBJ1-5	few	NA	CASSLDNPRQPQHF	TGCGCCAGCAGCTTGGACAATCCCCGTCAGCCCCAGCATTTT
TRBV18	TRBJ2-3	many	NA	CATNLQRGSDTQYF	TGTGCCACCAACCTACAGAGGGGATCAGATACGCAGTATTTT
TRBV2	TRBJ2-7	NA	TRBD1	CASSERTGPYEQYF	TGTGCCAGCAGTGAAAGGACAGGGCCCTACGAGCAGTACTTC
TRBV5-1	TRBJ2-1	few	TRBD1	CASSKDRAYNEQFF	TGCGCCAGCAGCAAGGACAGGGCCTACAATGAGCAGTTCTTC
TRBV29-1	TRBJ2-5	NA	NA	CSVTINQETQYF	TGCAGCGTTACCATAAACCAGGAGACCCAGTACTTC
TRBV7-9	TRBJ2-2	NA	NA	CASSGELAAGELFF	TGTGCCAGCAGCGGGGAGTTAGCGGCCGGGGAGCTGTTTTTT
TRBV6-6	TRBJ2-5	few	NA	CASSGLSQYF	TGTGCCAGCAGTGGGCTTTCCCAGTACTTC
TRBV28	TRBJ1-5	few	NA	CASIKRSNQPQHF	TGTGCCAGCATCAAGCGATCTAATCAGCCCCAGCATTTT
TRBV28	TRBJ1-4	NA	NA	CASSFPGSTTNEKLFF	TGTGCCAGCAGTTTTCCGGGTTCCACAACTAATGAAAAACTGTTTTTT
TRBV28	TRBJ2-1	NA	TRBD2	CATHSGRKGNEQFF	TGTGCCACACATTCCGGGAGGAAAGGGAATGAGCAGTTCTTC
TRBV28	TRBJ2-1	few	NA	CASSFAGAPFNEQFF	TGTGCCAGCAGTTTTGCGGGGGCTCCTTTTAATGAGCAGTTCTTC
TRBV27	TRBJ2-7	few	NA	CASSIAGSTYEQYF	TGTGCCAGCAGTATTGCCGGGTCGACCTACGAGCAGTACTTC
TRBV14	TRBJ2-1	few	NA	CASSQTRVLRSEQFF	TGTGCCAGCAGCCAAACTCGGGTCCTCAGGAGTGAGCAGTTCTTC
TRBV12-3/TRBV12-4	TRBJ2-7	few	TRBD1	CASSFRDRGREQYF	TGTGCCAGCAGTTTCCGGGACAGGGGGCGCGAGCAGTACTTC
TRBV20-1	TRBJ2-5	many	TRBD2	CSARPRTSVAETQYF	TGCAGTGCTAGACCGCGGACTAGCGTGGCGGAGACCCAGTACTTC
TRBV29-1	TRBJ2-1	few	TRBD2	CSVKAGVSEQFF	TGCAGCGTCAAAGCGGGAGTCAGTGAGCAGTTCTTC
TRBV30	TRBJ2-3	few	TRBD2	CAWTPSGFGTQYF	TGTGCCTGGACTCCTAGCGGGTTTGGTACGCAGTATTTT
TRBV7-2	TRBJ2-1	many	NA	CASSIFEGEQFF	TGTGCCAGCAGCATCTTCGAAGGCGAGCAGTTCTTC